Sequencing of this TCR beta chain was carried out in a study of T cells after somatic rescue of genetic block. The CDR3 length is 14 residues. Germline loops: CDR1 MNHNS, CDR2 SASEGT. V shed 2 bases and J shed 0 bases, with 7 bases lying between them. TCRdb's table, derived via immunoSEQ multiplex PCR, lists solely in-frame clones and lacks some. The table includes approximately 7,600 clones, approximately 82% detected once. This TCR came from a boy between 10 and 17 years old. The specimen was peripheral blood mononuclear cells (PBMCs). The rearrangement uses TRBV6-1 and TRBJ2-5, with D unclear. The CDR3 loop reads CASSEIGYQETQYF. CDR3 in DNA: TGTGCCAGCAGTGAAATAGGGTACCAAGAGACCCAGTACTTC.